These 23 T cell receptor beta chains were sequenced from one sample in a study of cytomegalovirus exposure and HLA in healthy donors. Measured with immunoSEQ multiplex PCR; TCRdb has only the in-frame clones, and not every one. The data contain 150,000 or so clones, over 80% of them seen just once; the ten biggest clones take up about 6.6%. Sequencing was performed on PBMCs. These receptors all come from a woman in her thirties in good health and CMV-seropositive.

The chain recombines TRBV5-1 with TRBJ2-2, with D possibly matching TRBD2 (5 bases). Germline CDR1 reads SGHRS; CDR2 reads YFSETQ. The germline V and J ends were trimmed by 4 bases and 0 bases, with 13 bases remaining between them. The CDR3 runs 16 residues. CDR3 amino acids: CASSQDLGSNTGELFF. CDR3 sequence (DNA): TGCGCCAGCAGCCAGGACTTGGGGTCGAACACCGGGGAGCTGTTTTTT.

The chain employs TRBV28 and TRBJ1-1, with 7 bases fitting TRBD1. Germline V lookup: CDR1 MDHEN, CDR2 SYDVKM. The V gene end was trimmed by 5 bases and the J gene end by 3 bases; junction bases not matched to a gene: 3. CDR3 length equals 13 residues. The CDR3 spells CASSAQGYTEAFF. CDR3 in DNA: TGTGCCAGCAGTGCACAGGGGTACACTGAAGCTTTCTTT.

This clone was picked up a small number of times. The gene calls are TRBV25-1 and TRBJ1-6; D may be TRBD1 (5 bases). The germline V gene has CDR1 MGHDK and CDR2 SYGVNS. V was cut by 5 bases and J by 10 bases, with 12 bases left in between. This CDR3 comprises 13 residues. The CDR3 sequence: CASSQLGQSPLHF. The CDR3 DNA sequence: TGTGCCAGCAGTCAATTGGGGCAGTCACCCCTCCACTTT.

This sequence joins TRBV14 and TRBJ2-7; D might be TRBD2 (6 bases). The CDR3 is 13 residues long. The germline gives CDR1 SGHDN, CDR2 FVKESK. V lost 1 base, J lost 6 bases, and 10 bases lay in between. The CDR3 reads CASSQGGGAEQYF. The DNA for the CDR3 is TGTGCCAGCAGCCAAGGAGGAGGGGCCGAGCAGTACTTC.

The chain uses TRBV5-8 and TRBJ2-7, with 7 nucleotides matching TRBD1. Germline V gene lookup returns CDR1 SGHTS and CDR2 YDEGEE. J lost 6 bases, V lost 5 bases, and 14 bases had no gene match. The CDR3 is 15 amino acids. This CDR3 reads CASRRIPEGGLEQYF. In DNA, the CDR3 is TGTGCCAGCAGACGTATTCCGGAAGGGGGCCTCGAGCAGTACTTC.

This rearrangement joins TRBV28 to TRBJ1-5; 7 bases fit TRBD1. Germline lookup yields CDR1 MDHEN and CDR2 SYDVKM. The junction had 7 bases not matched to a gene; V was cut back by 4 bases and J by 1 base. The CDR3 totals 16 residues. The CDR3 coding sequence is TGTGCCAGCAGTTATCTAGGGGGCGCGAGCAATCAGCCCCAGCATTTT. Its translation: CASSYLGGASNQPQHF.

This chain uses TRBV5-1 with TRBJ2-7; TRBD2 matches 12 bases. The CDR3 covers 16 residues. The V gene's germline CDR1 is SGHRS and CDR2 YFSETQ. The ends lost 3 bases at V and 2 bases at J; junction bases unmatched: 6. CDR3 in amino acids: CASSWGLAGPTYEQYF. Here the CDR3 DNA reads TGCGCCAGCAGCTGGGGACTAGCGGGCCCGACCTACGAGCAGTACTTC.

The V and J genes are TRBV7-9 and TRBJ1-1; the match to TRBD1 covers 8 bases. Germline V gene lookup returns CDR1 SEHNR and CDR2 FQNEAQ (reference sequence). V lost 5 bases, J lost 6 bases, and 5 bases stayed unmatched. The CDR3 extends over 13 amino acids. The CDR3, as DNA: TGTGCCAGCAGCCCGGACAGGGTTTCTGAAGCTTTCTTT. It is translated as CASSPDRVSEAFF.

For the CDR3, the DNA is TGTGCCAGCAGTTGGGGACTAGCGGGAAGTTACAATGAGCAGTTCTTC. It codes for CASSWGLAGSYNEQFF. The rearrangement uses TRBV6-5 and TRBJ2-1, with 13 bases identical to TRBD2. Germline V CDR1 and CDR2: MNHEY, SVGAGI. The CDR3 has 16 residues. V lost 4 bases and J lost 4; bases outside the gene matches: 4.

The V and J genes are TRBV29-1 and TRBJ2-3; D call uncertain. Germline V lookup: CDR1 SQVTM, CDR2 ANQGSEA. The CDR3 loop spans 14 amino acids. The V gene lost 4 bases and the J gene lost 1 base, with 12 bases spanning the gap. CDR3 in DNA: TGCAGCGTTGCCGATGGTAGCCGCACAGATACGCAGTATTTT. Translated, it gives CSVADGSRTDTQYF.

The rearrangement links TRBV5-5 to TRBJ1-2; no clear D gene. Trimming left V 1 base short and J 3 bases short, with 7 bases between. Germline lookup yields CDR1 SGHKS and CDR2 YYEKEE (reference sequence). CDR3 length: 13 amino acids. The CDR3 region is CASSLRRYYGYTF. The DNA for the CDR3 is TGTGCCAGCAGCTTGAGGCGGTACTATGGCTACACCTTC. The whole variable domain, remainder taken from reference TRBV5-5 and TRBJ1-2, is DAGVTQSPTHLIKTRGQQVTLRCSPISGHKSVSWYQQVLGQGPQFIFQYYEKEERGRGNFPDRFSARQFPNYSSELNVNALLLGDSALYLCASSLRRYYGYTFGSGTRLTVV.

The rearrangement uses TRBV9 and TRBJ2-1; 9 nucleotides match TRBD2. Germline V gives CDR1 SGDLS, CDR2 YYNGEE. This CDR3 has 15 amino acids. Trimming took 3 bases from V and 5 from J; bases not matched to a gene: 6. CDR3 sequence: CASSEAGGPHNEQFF. As DNA, the CDR3 is TGTGCCAGCAGCGAAGCGGGAGGCCCCCACAATGAGCAGTTCTTC.

The chain recombines TRBV14 with TRBJ1-2; unclear D gene. V dropped 1 base and J dropped 2 bases, with 11 bases sitting between them. Germline loops: CDR1 SGHDN, CDR2 FVKESK. The CDR3 is 15 amino acids. CDR3 in DNA: TGTGCCAGCAGCCAAGGTCTACAGCGGAACTATGGCTACACCTTC. It translates to CASSQGLQRNYGYTF.

A note on this clone: Other DNA sequences within the sample encode an identical CDR3. The CDR3 protein is CASSLGDRDYNEQFF. CDR3 sequence (DNA): TGCGCCAGCAGCTTGGGCGACAGGGACTACAATGAGCAGTTCTTC. The J gene is TRBJ2-1, the V gene TRBV5-1, with TRBD1 matching over 7 bases. Germline CDR1 is SGHRS and CDR2 is YFSETQ. CDR3 length: 15 amino acids. Trimming took 0 bases from V and 3 from J; bases not matched to a gene: 3.

This clone came up once. The genes are TRBV11-2 and TRBJ2-5, with TRBD1 as a possible D gene (5 bases). The CDR3 contains 13 residues. CDR1 and CDR2 (germline): SGHAT, FQNNGV. Trimming removed 6 bases from V and 2 bases from J, with 10 bases in between. DNA for the CDR3: TGTGCCAGCAGATCCCAGGGACAAGAGACCCAGTACTTC. This sequence encodes CASRSQGQETQYF.

The chain combines TRBV27 with TRBJ2-1; unclear D gene. In germline, CDR1 is MNHEY, CDR2 SMNVEV (reference sequence). The CDR3 length is 11 residues. V lost 10 bases, J lost 9 bases, and 13 bases lay in between. The CDR3 DNA reads as TGTGCCAAAGAGACATGGCGTGAGCAGTTCTTC. Translated: CAKETWREQFF.

This chain joins TRBV6-1 and TRBJ1-5, with TRBD1 matching 7 bases. CDR3 size: 14 residues. J gave up 3 bases and V 5 bases, and 4 bases lay outside the gene matches. Germline-derived CDR1 and CDR2 are MNHNS and SASEGT. The CDR3 protein is CASSPGGFNQPQHF. CDR3 nucleotide sequence: TGTGCCAGCAGTCCAGGGGGATTCAATCAGCCCCAGCATTTT.

The chain couples TRBV5-1 to TRBJ2-7, with 8 bases lining up with TRBD1. Trimming removed 6 bases from V and 1 base from J; junction bases left unmatched: 9. CDR1 is SGHRS and CDR2 is YFSETQ in the germline V gene. The CDR3 consists of 15 residues. CDR3 nucleotides: TGCGCCAGCAAGCTGACAGGGGAAGGTTCCTACGAGCAGTACTTC. Translating gives CASKLTGEGSYEQYF.

This clone was detected only once. The chain joins TRBV28 to TRBJ2-7, with D perhaps matching TRBD1 (5 bases). CDR1 and CDR2 (germline): MDHEN, SYDVKM. The germline V and J ends were trimmed by 8 bases and 5 bases, with 16 bases remaining between them. This CDR3 contains 13 residues. The CDR3 bases are TGTGCCAGCTCAACAGGAATAGAGGACGAGCAGTACTTC. Residues: CASSTGIEDEQYF.

The chain is built from TRBV7-2 and TRBJ1-2; possible D gene TRBD1, 6 bases. Trimming cost V 5 bases and J 1 base, with 8 bases left between them. Germline lookup yields CDR1 SGHTA and CDR2 FQGNSA. This CDR3 has 13 amino acids. The CDR3 nucleotides are TGTGCCAGCAGCCCGGACAGTAACTATGGCTACACCTTC. Its translation: CASSPDSNYGYTF. Together with reference TRBV7-2 and TRBJ1-2, the CDR3 gives the full variable domain: GAGVSQSPSNKVTEKGKDVELRCDPISGHTALYWYRQSLGQGLEFLIYFQGNSAPDKSGLPSDRFSAERTGGSVSTLTIQRTQQEDSAVYLCASSPDSNYGYTFGSGTRLTVV.

The chain couples TRBV19 to TRBJ1-3; the D is unclear. V was cut by 8 bases and J by 4 bases, with 15 bases left in between. CDR1 is LNHDA and CDR2 is SQIVND in the germline V gene (reference sequence). CDR3 length: 14 amino acids. The CDR3 DNA reads TGTGCCAGTTGTCCAGGAGCGGCCGGAAACACCATATATTTT. It specifies CASCPGAAGNTIYF.

This chain links TRBV7-6 with TRBJ2-3, with 7 positions matching TRBD2. This CDR3 has 16 residues. J was trimmed by 4 bases and V by 6 bases; bases with no gene match: 13. CDR1 and CDR2 from the germline V gene are SGHVS and FNYEAQ. The CDR3 nucleotides read TGTGCCAGCAGTCCTCGGCGCCAGGGAGGGGCAGATACGCAGTATTTT. It translates to CASSPRRQGGADTQYF.

The chain has TRBV15 and TRBJ2-5, with TRBD1 matching over 7 bases. CDR1 LNHNV and CDR2 YYDKDF come from the germline V gene (reference sequence). V dropped 4 bases and J dropped 2; count of bases not matched to a gene: 4. This CDR3 is 14 amino acids long. The CDR3 nucleotides are TGTGCCACCAGCACCGGACAGGTTCAAGAGACCCAGTACTTC. Encoded protein: CATSTGQVQETQYF.